This T cell receptor (beta chain) was documented in a study of T cells in localized non-small cell lung cancer. Trimming left V 5 bases short and J 3 bases short, with 17 bases between. Germline CDR1 reads LNHDA; CDR2 reads SQIVND (reference sequence). This CDR3 is 15 amino acids long. The study's findings and limits: When the top 100 tumor clones were examined, a median around 50 of them also appeared in the adjacent lung, which was paired and uninvolved. One tumor region alone was sequenced, and heterogeneity therefore remains possible.

This clone was picked up a small number of times. The antigen remains undetermined. Clones were sequenced by immunoSEQ multiplex PCR, and TCRdb holds only the in-frame ones, with some missing. Here the sample spans around 3,000 clones, around 28% being singletons. The material was lung tumor tissue, obtained before any cancer treatment. The sequence was obtained from a man aged 40 to 70 with stage III lung adenocarcinoma. The chain links TRBV19 to TRBJ2-7, with D perhaps TRBD1 (5 bases). CDR3 amino acids: CASSPHRQRFYEQYF. The CDR3 region has the DNA TGTGCCAGTAGTCCGCACAGACAGAGATTCTACGAGCAGTACTTC.